This is a list of T cell receptor beta chains from one sample in a study of T cell repertoires in cytomegalovirus infection. The antigens of these receptors remain unknown. TCRdb ran MiXCR on the reads and lists one entry per CDR3 protein. The data show 700,000 to 950,000 distinct CDR3 sequences, 30% to 35% seen once. Material: cultured CD8+ T cells from PBMCs, obtained from culture after CMV antigen stimulation. All receptors derive from a human donor in good health (CMV status not recorded). Some clones in this sample may be carry-over from other donors' samples. The CDR3 runs from the conserved cysteine through the conserved F or W. A D gene is named only where the DNA matches it firmly. Only some rows state a clone size, as once, few, many or a class for expanded clones.

J: TRBJ2-1; V: TRBV5-5; D: TRBD2; size: -; DNA: TGTGCCAGCAGCTTGGAGTTGCGGGGGAATTACAATGAGCAGTTCTTC; CDR3: CASSLELRGNYNEQFF
J: TRBJ1-2; V: TRBV12-3/TRBV12-4; D: -; size: -; DNA: TGTGCCAGCAGCCGACGGCCGGGTTCAGCTAACTATGGCTACACCTTC; CDR3: CASSRRPGSANYGYTF
J: TRBJ2-5; V: TRBV27; D: -; size: -; DNA: TGTGCCAGCACCGACAGGATGCCGGGGGAAGAGACCCAGTACTTC; CDR3: CASTDRMPGEETQYF
J: TRBJ2-7; V: TRBV4-1; D: -; size: -; DNA: TGCGCCAGCAGCCAAGTTGGGGGACTGGGCGCCTACGAGCAGTACTTC; CDR3: CASSQVGGLGAYEQYF
J: TRBJ2-7; V: TRBV20-1; D: -; size: -; DNA: TGCAGTGCTAGTTCAGGAGTTATGGAGCAGTACTTC; CDR3: CSASSGVMEQYF
J: TRBJ1-2; V: TRBV6-6; D: TRBD1; size: few; DNA: TGTGCCAGCAGTCCTCGGGCAGGGGGGAACTATGGCTACACCTTC; CDR3: CASSPRAGGNYGYTF
J: TRBJ2-7; V: TRBV12-3/TRBV12-4; D: -; size: -; DNA: TGTGCCAGCAGTCTCGAGCTAGGGGGTTCCTACTACGAGCAGTACTTC; CDR3: CASSLELGGSYYEQYF
J: TRBJ2-5; V: TRBV18; D: -; size: -; DNA: TGTGCCAGCTCCCAGACATTCCAAGAGACCCAGTACTTC; CDR3: CASSQTFQETQYF
J: TRBJ1-6; V: TRBV6-2/TRBV6-3; D: -; size: -; DNA: TGTGCCAGCAGTCCTCTCGGAAATAATTCACCCCTCCACTTT; CDR3: CASSPLGNNSPLHF
J: TRBJ1-1; V: TRBV11-3; D: -; size: -; DNA: TGTGCCAGCAGCTTAGACCTAACATCTGAAGCTTTCTTT; CDR3: CASSLDLTSEAFF
J: TRBJ1-5; V: TRBV7-3; D: -; size: few; DNA: TGTGCCAGCAGCCGTGATGGCAATCAGCCCCAGCATTTT; CDR3: CASSRDGNQPQHF
J: TRBJ1-5; V: TRBV12-3/TRBV12-4; D: -; size: many; DNA: TGTGCCAGCAGTTTAGGGGCTGGAATTAGCAATCAGCCCCAGCATTTT; CDR3: CASSLGAGISNQPQHF
J: TRBJ1-5; V: TRBV20-1; D: -; size: -; DNA: TGCAGTGCTAGAGATATACTTTCTGGGAGCAATCAGCCCCAGCATTTT; CDR3: CSARDILSGSNQPQHF
J: TRBJ2-3; V: TRBV10-3; D: -; size: -; DNA: TGTGCCATCAGTGAGTCCGAAGGTAGGACGCAGTATTTT; CDR3: CAISESEGRTQYF
J: TRBJ1-6; V: TRBV7-6; D: -; size: few; DNA: TGTGCCAGCAGCTCCTCTCGGACGACCCTTTCACCCCTCCACTTT; CDR3: CASSSSRTTLSPLHF
J: TRBJ1-1; V: TRBV6-2/TRBV6-3; D: TRBD1; size: -; DNA: TGTGCCAGCAGGGCAGGGGGGACTAACACTGAAGCTTTCTTT; CDR3: CASRAGGTNTEAFF
J: TRBJ2-2; V: TRBV7-8; D: -; size: many; DNA: TGTGCCAGCAGCCCTCGCGGACGGAACACCGGGGAGCTGTTTTTT; CDR3: CASSPRGRNTGELFF
J: TRBJ2-3; V: TRBV7-6; D: TRBD2; size: few; DNA: TGTGCCAGCAGCCCACCGACTAGCGGGGCAGATACGCAGTATTTT; CDR3: CASSPPTSGADTQYF
J: TRBJ1-5; V: TRBV19; D: -; size: -; DNA: TGTGCCAGTATTATAGGGAGCAGGGGCAATCAGCCCCAGCATTTT; CDR3: CASIIGSRGNQPQHF
J: TRBJ1-2; V: TRBV7-8; D: -; size: many; DNA: TGTGCCAGCAGCTTAGCCCACAGATCCTCACGCTATGGCTACACCTTC; CDR3: CASSLAHRSSRYGYTF
J: TRBJ1-1; V: TRBV14; D: -; size: few; DNA: TGTGCCAGCAGCCATCTGGGGAACACTGAAGCTTTCTTT; CDR3: CASSHLGNTEAFF